One T cell receptor (beta chain) is described in this entry. Sequencing used immunoSEQ multiplex PCR; TCRdb keeps in-frame clones, though not all of them. The table has approximately 170,000 clones, around 85% seen once; the top ten hold approximately 1.2%. The CDR3 extends over 12 amino acids. Germline assignment: CDR1 SNHLY and CDR2 FYNNEI. The V and J ends lost 6 bases and 4 bases respectively, with 9 bases between them. The data stem from a study of blood T cell repertoires in COVID-19. The wider study: Acute and convalescent COVID-19 specimens originated in the United States, Italy and Spain.

The chain couples TRBV2 to TRBJ2-5, with unresolved D. This TCR was recovered from a man aged 55-75 years who had recovered from COVID-19. Sequencing was carried out using peripheral blood. The CDR3 region has the DNA TGTGCCAGCAGCCCAGGCACAGAGACCCAGTACTTC. It is translated as CASSPGTETQYF. The full variable domain, rest sourced from reference TRBV2 and TRBJ2-5, is EPEVTQTPSHQVTQMGQEVILRCVPISNHLYFYWYRQILGQKVEFLVSFYNNEISEKSEIFDDQFSVERPDGSNFTLKIRSTKLEDSAMYFCASSPGTETQYFGPGTRLLVL.